A selection of T cell receptor beta chains follows, all from one sample in a study of blood T cell repertoires in COVID-19. Libraries were prepared by immunoSEQ multiplex PCR; TCRdb keeps only in-frame clonotypes and omits some of them. The sample has roughly 99,000 clones; over 60% are singletons. The sample comprised peripheral blood. Receptor source: an older man with acute or convalescent COVID-19. Both conserved end residues are part of each CDR3. Fields, in order: D gene, clone size, V gene, J gene, CDR3 protein, CDR3 DNA. D genes are given only for firm matches. Some rows have no size entry. The others give once, few or many, or a class for an expanded clone.

TRBD1	NA	TRBV7-8	TRBJ1-2	CASSSPDRALDGYTF	TGTGCCAGCAGTTCGCCGGACAGGGCGCTAGATGGCTACACCTTC
TRBD1	NA	TRBV7-2	TRBJ2-7	CASSFGLGQGIDSYEQYF	TGTGCCAGCAGCTTTGGGCTCGGACAGGGAATTGATTCCTACGAGCAGTACTTC
TRBD2	once	TRBV6-5	TRBJ2-7	CAGLSAGRPYEQYF	TGTGCCGGCCTCTCAGCGGGGAGACCCTACGAGCAGTACTTC
TRBD1	NA	TRBV9	TRBJ2-2	CASSIGTGDTGELFF	TGTGCCAGCAGCATCGGGACAGGGGACACCGGGGAGCTGTTTTTT
TRBD1	few	TRBV5-1	TRBJ1-1	CASSWGTGVPEAFF	TGCGCCAGCAGCTGGGGGACAGGGGTCCCTGAAGCTTTCTTT
TRBD1	NA	TRBV24-1	TRBJ2-1	CATSDGGDRGGNEQFF	TGTGCCACCAGTGACGGGGGGGACAGGGGAGGCAATGAGCAGTTCTTC
TRBD2	NA	TRBV7-7	TRBJ2-3	CASSSTSGGFTDTQYF	TGTGCTAGCAGCTCAACTAGCGGGGGTTTCACAGATACGCAGTATTTT
TRBD1	NA	TRBV6-1	TRBJ2-7	CASRSTGSHEQYF	TGTGCCAGCAGGTCGACAGGGAGCCACGAGCAGTACTTC
NA	NA	TRBV7-9	TRBJ2-4	CASSLGDGNIQYF	TGTGCCAGCAGCTTGGGAGACGGGAACATTCAGTACTTC
NA	NA	TRBV2	TRBJ1-3	CASSAGAGNTIYF	TGTGCCAGCAGTGCAGGGGCTGGAAACACCATATATTTT
TRBD1	NA	TRBV5-1	TRBJ1-1	CASSLENRGNTEAFF	TGCGCCAGCAGCTTGGAGAACAGGGGCAACACTGAAGCTTTCTTT
NA	NA	TRBV5-1	TRBJ1-3	CASSAGTGGNTIYF	TGCGCCAGCAGCGCGGGGACGGGGGGAAACACCATATATTTT
NA	few	TRBV6-5	TRBJ1-2	CVTRGGNYGYTF	TGTGTAACTCGGGGAGGAAACTATGGCTACACCTTC
TRBD1	NA	TRBV19	TRBJ1-2	CATRDRGFTYGYTF	TGTGCCACCCGTGACAGGGGCTTTACGTATGGCTACACCTTC
NA	NA	TRBV7-9	TRBJ1-6	CASSSTGISGSPLHF	TGTGCCAGCAGCTCAACAGGGATTTCGGGCTCACCCCTCCACTTT
NA	NA	TRBV5-1	TRBJ2-1	CASSSNDRRNEQFF	TGCGCCAGCAGCTCCAATGACAGGCGCAATGAGCAGTTCTTC
TRBD1	NA	TRBV4-2	TRBJ1-1	CASSHPGGVSTEAFF	TGTGCCAGCAGCCACCCAGGGGGCGTGAGTACTGAAGCTTTCTTT
NA	NA	TRBV7-6	TRBJ1-5	CASSLSRNSNQPQHF	TGTGCCAGCAGCTTATCCAGGAATAGCAATCAGCCCCAGCATTTT
NA	NA	TRBV9	TRBJ2-7	CASSVVEGGEQYF	TGTGCCAGCAGCGTAGTGGAAGGGGGTGAGCAGTACTTC
TRBD1	NA	TRBV5-1	TRBJ2-2	CASSPDRGQVTGELFF	TGCGCCAGCAGCCCGGACAGGGGGCAGGTCACCGGGGAGCTGTTTTTT
TRBD1	few	TRBV6-1	TRBJ2-2	CASSEARANRGRGAGELFF	TGTGCCAGCAGTGAAGCGAGGGCAAACAGGGGGAGAGGGGCCGGGGAGCTGTTTTTT
TRBD1	NA	TRBV12-5	TRBJ1-5	CASGLGTGNQPQHF	TGTGCTAGTGGTTTGGGGACAGGGAATCAGCCCCAGCATTTT
NA	NA	TRBV6-5	TRBJ1-1	CASSHGEREAFF	TGTGCCAGCAGTCACGGTGAACGGGAAGCTTTCTTT
TRBD2	few	TRBV6-6	TRBJ2-3	CASSWRGGTDTQYF	TGTGCCAGCAGTTGGCGGGGGGGCACAGATACGCAGTATTTT
TRBD2	few	TRBV19	TRBJ2-1	CASIPTGGGAGEQFF	TGTGCCAGTATTCCGACTGGCGGGGGGGCCGGTGAGCAGTTCTTC
NA	NA	TRBV10-3	TRBJ1-1	CATGLGETNTEAFF	TGTGCCACAGGGTTAGGGGAAACTAACACTGAAGCTTTCTTT
NA	NA	TRBV18	TRBJ2-3	CASSPPGGDTDTQYF	TGTGCCAGCTCACCACCGGGGGGAGACACAGATACGCAGTATTTT
NA	NA	TRBV6-2/TRBV6-3	TRBJ2-3	CASSLMQGKDTQYF	TGTGCCAGCAGTTTGATGCAGGGAAAAGATACGCAGTATTTT
TRBD1	NA	TRBV28	TRBJ2-6	CASMVPGGSGANVLTF	TGTGCCAGCATGGTCCCAGGGGGCTCTGGGGCCAACGTCCTGACTTTC
TRBD2	NA	TRBV15	TRBJ2-7	CATSRRTSDSYEQYF	TGTGCCACCAGCAGAAGGACTAGCGACTCCTACGAGCAGTACTTC
NA	NA	TRBV9	TRBJ1-5	CASSLQENQPQHF	TGTGCCAGCAGCCTCCAGGAAAATCAGCCCCAGCATTTT
NA	NA	TRBV4-3	TRBJ1-2	CASSKTGHGYTF	TGCGCCAGCAGCAAAACAGGGCATGGCTACACCTTC
TRBD2	NA	TRBV11-3	TRBJ2-1	CASSLGGSGLYNEQFF	TGTGCCAGCAGCTTAGGGGGTAGCGGGCTTTACAATGAGCAGTTCTTC
NA	once	TRBV4-3	TRBJ2-7	CASSQLGDEQYF	TGCGCCAGCAGCCAGCTCGGGGACGAGCAGTACTTC
NA	NA	TRBV19	TRBJ2-3	CASSRRITDTQYF	TGTGCCAGTAGTCGCAGGATCACAGATACGCAGTATTTT
NA	NA	TRBV27	TRBJ2-3	CASRRPGVTDTQYF	TGTGCCAGCAGACGTCCCGGGGTTACAGATACGCAGTATTTT
TRBD2	NA	TRBV2	TRBJ2-3	CASSERRTSFTSTDTQYF	TGTGCCAGCAGTGAACGTAGGACTAGCTTCACTAGCACAGATACGCAGTATTTT
NA	NA	TRBV5-1	TRBJ2-3	CASSLSGGSTDTQYF	TGCGCCAGCAGCTTGAGCGGCGGGAGCACAGATACGCAGTATTTT
TRBD1	NA	TRBV6-5	TRBJ2-2	CASMIGQGPGELFF	TGTGCCAGTATGATCGGACAGGGCCCCGGGGAGCTGTTTTTT
TRBD2	NA	TRBV7-8	TRBJ2-7	CASSLAAGGYEQYF	TGTGCCAGCAGCTTAGCGGCGGGAGGCTACGAGCAGTACTTC
NA	NA	TRBV12-5	TRBJ1-1	CASGLARGRTEAFF	TGTGCTAGTGGTTTGGCGCGGGGCCGGACTGAAGCTTTCTTT
NA	NA	TRBV2	TRBJ1-2	CASRQGGTNYGYTF	TGTGCCAGCAGACAGGGTGGAACTAACTATGGCTACACCTTC
TRBD2	NA	TRBV6-1	TRBJ2-7	CASSGPLAGGSYEQYF	TGTGCCAGCAGTGGCCCCTTAGCGGGGGGTTCCTACGAGCAGTACTTC